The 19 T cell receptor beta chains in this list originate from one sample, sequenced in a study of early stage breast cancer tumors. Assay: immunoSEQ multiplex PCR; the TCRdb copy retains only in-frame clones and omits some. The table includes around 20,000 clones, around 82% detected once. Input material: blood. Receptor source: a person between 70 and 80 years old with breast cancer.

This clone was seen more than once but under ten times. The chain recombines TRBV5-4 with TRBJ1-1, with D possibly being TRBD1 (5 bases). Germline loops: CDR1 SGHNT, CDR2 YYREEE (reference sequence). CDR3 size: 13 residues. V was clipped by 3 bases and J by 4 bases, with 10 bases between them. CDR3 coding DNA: TGTGCCAGCAGCTCTCAGGGTGGCACTGAAGCTTTCTTT. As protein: CASSSQGGTEAFF.

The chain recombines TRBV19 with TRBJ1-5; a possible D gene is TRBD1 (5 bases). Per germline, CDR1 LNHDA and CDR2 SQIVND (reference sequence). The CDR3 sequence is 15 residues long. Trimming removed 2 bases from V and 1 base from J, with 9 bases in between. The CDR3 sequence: CASSIKGMSNQPQHF. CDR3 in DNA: TGTGCCAGTAGTATAAAGGGGATGAGCAATCAGCCCCAGCATTTT.

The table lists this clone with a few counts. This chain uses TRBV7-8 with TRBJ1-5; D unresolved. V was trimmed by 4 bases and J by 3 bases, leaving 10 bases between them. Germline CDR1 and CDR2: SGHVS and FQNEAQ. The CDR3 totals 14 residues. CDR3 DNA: TGTGCCAGCAGCTGGGCAGAATTCAATCAGCCCCAGCATTTT. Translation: CASSWAEFNQPQHF.

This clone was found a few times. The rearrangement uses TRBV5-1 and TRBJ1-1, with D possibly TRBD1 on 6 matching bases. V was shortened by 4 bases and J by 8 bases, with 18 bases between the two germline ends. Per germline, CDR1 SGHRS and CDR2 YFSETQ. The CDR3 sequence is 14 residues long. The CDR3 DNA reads TGCGCCAGCAGCACCGGGACACTCCACGGAGAAGCTTTCTTT. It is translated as CASSTGTLHGEAFF.

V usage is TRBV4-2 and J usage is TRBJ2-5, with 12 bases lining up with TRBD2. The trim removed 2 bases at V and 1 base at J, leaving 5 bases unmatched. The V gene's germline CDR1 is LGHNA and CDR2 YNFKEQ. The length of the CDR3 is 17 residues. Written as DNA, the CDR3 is TGTGCCAGCAGCCAAACTTCACTAGCGGGGGGCCAAGAGACCCAGTACTTC. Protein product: CASSQTSLAGGQETQYF.

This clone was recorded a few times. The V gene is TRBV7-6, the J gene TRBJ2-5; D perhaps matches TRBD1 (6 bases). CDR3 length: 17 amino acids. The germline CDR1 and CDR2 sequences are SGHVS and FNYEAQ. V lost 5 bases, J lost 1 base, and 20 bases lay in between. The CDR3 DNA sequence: TGTGCCAGCAGCCGTTTCCCAGGACAGCGGCTCCAAGAGACCCAGTACTTC. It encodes CASSRFPGQRLQETQYF.

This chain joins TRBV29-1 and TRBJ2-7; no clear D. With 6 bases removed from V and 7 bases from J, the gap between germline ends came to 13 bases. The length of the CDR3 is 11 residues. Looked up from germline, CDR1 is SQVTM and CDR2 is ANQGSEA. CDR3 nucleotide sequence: TGCAGCGTCGCTCGGGTGCGGGAGCAGTACTTC. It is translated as CSVARVREQYF.

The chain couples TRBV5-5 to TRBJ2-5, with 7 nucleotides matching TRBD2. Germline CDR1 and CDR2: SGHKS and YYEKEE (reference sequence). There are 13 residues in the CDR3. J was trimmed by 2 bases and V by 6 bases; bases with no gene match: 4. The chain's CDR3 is CASTLADQETQYF. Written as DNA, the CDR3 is TGTGCCAGCACCCTAGCGGATCAAGAGACCCAGTACTTC.

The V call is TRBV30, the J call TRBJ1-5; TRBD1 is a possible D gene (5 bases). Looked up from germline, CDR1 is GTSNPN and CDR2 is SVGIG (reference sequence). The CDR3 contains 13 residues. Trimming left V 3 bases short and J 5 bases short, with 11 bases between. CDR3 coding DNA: TGTGCCTGGAGCATCGGGGGTGATCAGCCCCAGCATTTT. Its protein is CAWSIGGDQPQHF.

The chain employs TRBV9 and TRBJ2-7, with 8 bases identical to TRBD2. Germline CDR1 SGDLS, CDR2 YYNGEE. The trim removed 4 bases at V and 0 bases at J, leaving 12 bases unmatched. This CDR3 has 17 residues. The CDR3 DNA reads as TGTGCCAGCAGCCCGTCCGGTGGCGGGGGGACCTCCTACGAGCAGTACTTC. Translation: CASSPSGGGGTSYEQYF.

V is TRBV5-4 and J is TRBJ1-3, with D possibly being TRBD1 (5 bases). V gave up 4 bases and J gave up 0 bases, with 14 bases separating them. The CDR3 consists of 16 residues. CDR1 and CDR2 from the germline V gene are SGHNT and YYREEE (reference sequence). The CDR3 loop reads CASSRGTESSGNTIYF. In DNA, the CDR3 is TGTGCCAGCAGCCGGGGGACCGAGAGCTCTGGAAACACCATATATTTT.

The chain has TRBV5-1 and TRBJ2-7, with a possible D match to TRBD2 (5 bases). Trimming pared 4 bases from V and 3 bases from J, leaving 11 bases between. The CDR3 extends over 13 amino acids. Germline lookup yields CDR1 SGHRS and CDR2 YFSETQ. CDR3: CASSPGMNYEQYF. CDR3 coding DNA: TGCGCCAGCAGCCCGGGAATGAACTACGAGCAGTACTTC. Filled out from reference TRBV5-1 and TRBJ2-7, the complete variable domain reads KAGVTQTPRYLIKTRGQQVTLSCSPISGHRSVSWYQQTPGQGLQFLFEYFSETQRNKGNFPGRFSGRQFSNSRSEMNVSTLELGDSALYLCASSPGMNYEQYFGPGTRLTVT.

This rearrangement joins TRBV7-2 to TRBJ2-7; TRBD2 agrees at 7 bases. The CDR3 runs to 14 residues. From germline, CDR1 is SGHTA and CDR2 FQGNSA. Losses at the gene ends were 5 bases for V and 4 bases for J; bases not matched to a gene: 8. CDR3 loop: CASSVGTTKYEQYF. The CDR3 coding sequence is TGTGCCAGCAGCGTCGGGACTACCAAATACGAGCAGTACTTC.

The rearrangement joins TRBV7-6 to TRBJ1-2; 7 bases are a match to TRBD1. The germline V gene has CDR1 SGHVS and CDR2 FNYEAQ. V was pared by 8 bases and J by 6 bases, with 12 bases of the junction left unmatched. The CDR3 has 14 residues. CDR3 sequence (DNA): TGTGCCAGCGCTCAGGAGAACAGGGGAGATGGCTACACCTTC. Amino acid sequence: CASAQENRGDGYTF.

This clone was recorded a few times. The CDR3 DNA follows: TGTGCCAGCAGCGTAGGATTCGGGGGTGGCTACACCTTC. Protein sequence: CASSVGFGGGYTF. The genes are TRBV9 and TRBJ1-2, with TRBD1 as a possible D gene (5 bases). The V end lost 0 bases, the J end lost 7 bases, and 10 bases lay between the germline ends. In germline, CDR1 is SGDLS, CDR2 YYNGEE. The CDR3 covers 13 residues. The complete variable domain, with remaining parts taken from reference TRBV9 and TRBJ1-2, reads DSGVTQTPKHLITATGQRVTLRCSPRSGDLSVYWYQQSLDQGLQFLIQYYNGEERAKGNILERFSAQQFPDLHSELNLSSLELGDSALYFCASSVGFGGGYTFGSGTRLTVV.

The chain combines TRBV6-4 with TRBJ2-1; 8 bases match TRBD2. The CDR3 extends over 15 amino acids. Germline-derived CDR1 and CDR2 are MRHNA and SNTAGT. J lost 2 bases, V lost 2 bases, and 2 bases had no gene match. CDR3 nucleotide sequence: TGTGCCAGCAGTGACCCTAGCGGGCCCTACAATGAGCAGTTCTTC. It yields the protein CASSDPSGPYNEQFF.

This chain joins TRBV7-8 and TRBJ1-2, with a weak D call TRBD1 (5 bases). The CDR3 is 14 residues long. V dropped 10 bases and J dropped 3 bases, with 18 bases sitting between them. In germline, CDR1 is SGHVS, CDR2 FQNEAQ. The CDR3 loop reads CATLLQQGHYGYTF. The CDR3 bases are TGTGCCACATTGCTCCAGCAGGGTCACTATGGCTACACCTTC.

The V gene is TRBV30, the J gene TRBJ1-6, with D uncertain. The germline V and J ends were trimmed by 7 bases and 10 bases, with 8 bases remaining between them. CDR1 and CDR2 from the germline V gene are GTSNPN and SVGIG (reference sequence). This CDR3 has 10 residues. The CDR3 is CAYGRSPLHF. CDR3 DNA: TGTGCCTATGGGAGATCACCCCTCCACTTT. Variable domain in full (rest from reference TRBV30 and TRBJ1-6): SQTIHQWPATLVQPVGSPLSLECTVEGTSNPNLYWYRQAAGRGLQLLFYSVGIGQISSEVPQNLSASRPQDRQFILSSKKLLLSDSGFYLCAYGRSPLHFGNGTRLTVT.

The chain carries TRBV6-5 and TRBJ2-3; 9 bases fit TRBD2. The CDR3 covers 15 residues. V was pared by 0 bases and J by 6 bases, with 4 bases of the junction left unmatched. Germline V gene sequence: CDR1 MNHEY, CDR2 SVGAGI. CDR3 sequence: CASSYSGGGADTQYF. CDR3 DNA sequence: TGTGCCAGCAGTTACTCCGGCGGGGGGGCCGATACGCAGTATTTT.